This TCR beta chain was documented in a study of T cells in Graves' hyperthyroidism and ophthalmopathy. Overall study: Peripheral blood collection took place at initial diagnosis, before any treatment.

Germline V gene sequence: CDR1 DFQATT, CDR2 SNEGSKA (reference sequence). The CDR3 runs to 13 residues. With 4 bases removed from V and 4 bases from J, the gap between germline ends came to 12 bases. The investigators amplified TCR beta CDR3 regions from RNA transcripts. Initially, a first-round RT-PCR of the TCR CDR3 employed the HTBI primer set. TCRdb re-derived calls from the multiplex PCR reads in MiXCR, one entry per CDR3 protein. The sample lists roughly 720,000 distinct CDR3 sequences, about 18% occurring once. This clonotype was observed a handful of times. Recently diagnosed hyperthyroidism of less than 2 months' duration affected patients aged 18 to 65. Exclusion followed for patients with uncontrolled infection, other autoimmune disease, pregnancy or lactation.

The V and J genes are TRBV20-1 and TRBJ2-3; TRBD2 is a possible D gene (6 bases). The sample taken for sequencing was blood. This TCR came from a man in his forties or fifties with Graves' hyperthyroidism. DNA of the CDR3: TGCAGTGCTAATAGCGGCAGCCCAGATACGCAGTATTTT. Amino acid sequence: CSANSGSPDTQYF.